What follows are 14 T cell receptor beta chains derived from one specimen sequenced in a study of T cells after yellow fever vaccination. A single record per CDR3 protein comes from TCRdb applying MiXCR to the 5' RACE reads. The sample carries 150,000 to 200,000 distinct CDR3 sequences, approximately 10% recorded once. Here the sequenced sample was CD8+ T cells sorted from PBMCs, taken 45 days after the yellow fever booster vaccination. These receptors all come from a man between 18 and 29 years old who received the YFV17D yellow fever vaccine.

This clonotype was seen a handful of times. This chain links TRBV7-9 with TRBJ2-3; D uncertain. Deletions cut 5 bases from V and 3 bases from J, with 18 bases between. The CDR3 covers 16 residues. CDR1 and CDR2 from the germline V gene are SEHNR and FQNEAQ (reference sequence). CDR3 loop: CASSRGGKSDTDTQYF. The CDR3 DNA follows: TGTGCCAGCAGCCGCGGTGGAAAGTCGGATACAGATACGCAGTATTTT.

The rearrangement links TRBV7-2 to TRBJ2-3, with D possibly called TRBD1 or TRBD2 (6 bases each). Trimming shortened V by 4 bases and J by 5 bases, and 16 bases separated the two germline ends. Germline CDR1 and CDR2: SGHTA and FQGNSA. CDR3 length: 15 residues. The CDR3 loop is CASSSRGGQGDTQYF. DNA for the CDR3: TGTGCCAGCAGCTCCCGAGGGGGGCAAGGAGATACGCAGTATTTT.

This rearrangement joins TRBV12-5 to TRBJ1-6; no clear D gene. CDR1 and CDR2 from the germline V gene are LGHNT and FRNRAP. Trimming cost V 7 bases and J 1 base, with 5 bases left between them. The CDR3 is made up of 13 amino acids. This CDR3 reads CASVGSYNSPLHF. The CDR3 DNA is TGTGCTAGTGTTGGATCCTATAATTCACCCCTCCACTTT. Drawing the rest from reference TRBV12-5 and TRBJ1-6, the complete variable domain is DARVTQTPRHKVTEMGQEVTMRCQPILGHNTVFWYRQTMMQGLELLAYFRNRAPLDDSGMPKDRFSAEMPDATLATLKIQPSEPRDSAVYFCASVGSYNSPLHFGNGTRLTVT.

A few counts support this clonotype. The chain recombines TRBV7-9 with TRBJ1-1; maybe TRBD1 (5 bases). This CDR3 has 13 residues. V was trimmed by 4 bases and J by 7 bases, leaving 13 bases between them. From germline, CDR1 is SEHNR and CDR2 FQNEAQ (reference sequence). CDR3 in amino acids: CASSSTQGVEAFF. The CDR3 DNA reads TGTGCCAGCAGCTCTACTCAGGGTGTTGAAGCTTTCTTT.

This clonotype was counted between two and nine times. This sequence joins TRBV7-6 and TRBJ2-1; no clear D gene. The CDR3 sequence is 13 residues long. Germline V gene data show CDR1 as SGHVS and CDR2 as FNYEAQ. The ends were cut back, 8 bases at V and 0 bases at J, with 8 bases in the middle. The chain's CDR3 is CASRVSSYNEQFF. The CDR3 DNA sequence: TGTGCCAGCCGGGTTAGCTCCTACAATGAGCAGTTCTTC.

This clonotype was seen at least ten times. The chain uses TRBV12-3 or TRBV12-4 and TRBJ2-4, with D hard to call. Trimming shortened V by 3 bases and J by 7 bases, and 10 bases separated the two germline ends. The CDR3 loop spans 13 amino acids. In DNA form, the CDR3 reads TGTGCCAGCAGTTTCGCAGTAAGGAACATTCAGTACTTC. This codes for CASSFAVRNIQYF.

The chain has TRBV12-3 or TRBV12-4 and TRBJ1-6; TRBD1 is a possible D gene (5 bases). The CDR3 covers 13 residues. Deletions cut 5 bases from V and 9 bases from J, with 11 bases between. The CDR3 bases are TGTGCCAGCAGTCCCGGGGGGGGTTCACCCCTCCACTTT. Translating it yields CASSPGGGSPLHF.

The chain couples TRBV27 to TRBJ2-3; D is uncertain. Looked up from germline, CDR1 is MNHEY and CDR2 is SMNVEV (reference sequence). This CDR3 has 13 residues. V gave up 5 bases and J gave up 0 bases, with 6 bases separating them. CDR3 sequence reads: CASSIVSTDTQYF. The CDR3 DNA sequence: TGTGCCAGCAGTATAGTGAGCACAGATACGCAGTATTTT.

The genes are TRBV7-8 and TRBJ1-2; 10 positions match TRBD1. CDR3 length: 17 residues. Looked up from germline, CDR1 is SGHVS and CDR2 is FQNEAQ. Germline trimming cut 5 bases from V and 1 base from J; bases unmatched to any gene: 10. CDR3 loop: CASSPMTGTGVNYGYTF. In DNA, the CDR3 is TGTGCCAGCAGCCCGATGACCGGGACAGGGGTTAACTATGGCTACACCTTC.

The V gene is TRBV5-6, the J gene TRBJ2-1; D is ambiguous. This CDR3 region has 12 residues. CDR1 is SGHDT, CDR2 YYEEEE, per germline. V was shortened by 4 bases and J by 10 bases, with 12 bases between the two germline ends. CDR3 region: CASSADTHEQFF. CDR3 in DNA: TGTGCCAGCAGCGCAGACACCCACGAGCAGTTCTTC.

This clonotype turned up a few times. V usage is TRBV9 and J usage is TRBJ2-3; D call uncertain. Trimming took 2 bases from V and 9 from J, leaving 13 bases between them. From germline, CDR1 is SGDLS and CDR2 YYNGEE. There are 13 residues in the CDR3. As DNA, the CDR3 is TGTGCCAGCAGCGTCGACTCTCTGGCGACGCAGTATTTT. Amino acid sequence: CASSVDSLATQYF.

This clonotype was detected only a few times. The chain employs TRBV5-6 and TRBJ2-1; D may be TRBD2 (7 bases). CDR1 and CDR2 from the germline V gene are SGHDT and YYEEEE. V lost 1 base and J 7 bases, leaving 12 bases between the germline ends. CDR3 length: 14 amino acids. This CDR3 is CASSLIGGLNEQFF. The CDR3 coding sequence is TGTGCCAGCAGCTTGATCGGGGGGCTGAATGAGCAGTTCTTC.

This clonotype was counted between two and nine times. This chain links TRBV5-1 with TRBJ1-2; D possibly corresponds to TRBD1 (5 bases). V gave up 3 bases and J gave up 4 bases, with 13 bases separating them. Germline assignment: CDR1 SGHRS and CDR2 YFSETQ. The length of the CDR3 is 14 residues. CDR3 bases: TGCGCCAGCAGCTCGCCCGGGACTACCTATGGCTACACCTTC. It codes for CASSSPGTTYGYTF.

The CDR3 region has the DNA TGTGCCAGCAGTCCCCTTACCTCAGGGGACACTGAAGCTTTCTTT. Its translation: CASSPLTSGDTEAFF. This sequence joins TRBV2 and TRBJ1-1; possibly TRBD1 for D (6 bases). The CDR3 loop spans 15 amino acids. Trimming removed 5 bases from V and 3 bases from J, with 16 bases in between. Germline V gene data show CDR1 as SNHLY and CDR2 as FYNNEI.